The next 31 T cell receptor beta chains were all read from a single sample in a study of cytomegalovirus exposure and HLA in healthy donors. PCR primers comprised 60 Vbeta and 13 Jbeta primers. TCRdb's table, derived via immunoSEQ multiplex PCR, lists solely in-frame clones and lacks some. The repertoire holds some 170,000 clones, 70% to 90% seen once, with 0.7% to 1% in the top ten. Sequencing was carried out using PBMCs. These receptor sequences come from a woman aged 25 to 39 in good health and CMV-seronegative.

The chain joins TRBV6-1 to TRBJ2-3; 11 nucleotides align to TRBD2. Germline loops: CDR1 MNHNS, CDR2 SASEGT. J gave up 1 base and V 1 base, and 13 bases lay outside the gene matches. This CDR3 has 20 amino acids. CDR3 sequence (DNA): TGTGCCAGCAGTGAAGGGAGTAGCGGGAGGGTAAATTTTGGCACAGATACGCAGTATTTT. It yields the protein CASSEGSSGRVNFGTDTQYF.

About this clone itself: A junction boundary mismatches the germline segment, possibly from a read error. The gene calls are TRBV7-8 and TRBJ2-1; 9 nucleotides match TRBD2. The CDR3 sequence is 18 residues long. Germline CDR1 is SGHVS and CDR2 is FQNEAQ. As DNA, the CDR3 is TGTGCCAGCAGCCTAGCAGGTGGCGGGGGGGCCCGGGGCAATGAGCAGTTCTTC. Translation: CASSLAGGGGARGNEQFF.

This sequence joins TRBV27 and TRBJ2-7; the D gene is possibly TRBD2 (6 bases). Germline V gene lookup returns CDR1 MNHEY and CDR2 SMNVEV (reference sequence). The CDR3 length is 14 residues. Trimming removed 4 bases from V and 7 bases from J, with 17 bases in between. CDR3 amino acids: CASSSAGSPREQYF. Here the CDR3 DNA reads TGTGCCAGCAGTTCTGCCGGGAGTCCAAGGGAGCAGTACTTC.

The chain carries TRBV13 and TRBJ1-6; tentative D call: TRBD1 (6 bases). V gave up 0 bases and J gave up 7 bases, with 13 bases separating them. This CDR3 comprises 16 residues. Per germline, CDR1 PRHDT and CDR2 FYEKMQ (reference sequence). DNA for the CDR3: TGTGCCAGCAGCTTAGGAGGGGGACGGAGGAATTCACCCCTCCACTTT. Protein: CASSLGGGRRNSPLHF.

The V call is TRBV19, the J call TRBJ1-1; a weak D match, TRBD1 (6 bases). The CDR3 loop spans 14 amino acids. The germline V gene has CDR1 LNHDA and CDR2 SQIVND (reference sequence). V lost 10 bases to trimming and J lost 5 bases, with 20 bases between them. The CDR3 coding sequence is TGTGCCAAAAGAGGGGACAACGGATGGACTGAAGCTTTCTTT. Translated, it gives CAKRGDNGWTEAFF.

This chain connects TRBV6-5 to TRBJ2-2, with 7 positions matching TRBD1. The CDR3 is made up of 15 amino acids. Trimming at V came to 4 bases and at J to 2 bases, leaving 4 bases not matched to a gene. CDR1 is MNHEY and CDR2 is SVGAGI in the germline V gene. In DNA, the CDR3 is TGTGCCAGCAGTTGGGCAGGGGGAAACACCGGGGAGCTGTTTTTT. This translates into CASSWAGGNTGELFF.

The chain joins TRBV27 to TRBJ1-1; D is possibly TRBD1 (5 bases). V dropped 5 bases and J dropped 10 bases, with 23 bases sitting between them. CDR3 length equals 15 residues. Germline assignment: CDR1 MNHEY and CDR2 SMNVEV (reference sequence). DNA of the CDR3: TGTGCCAGCAGTCCACTGGGGACGGGCCCCGGGGGAGCTTTCTTT. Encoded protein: CASSPLGTGPGGAFF.

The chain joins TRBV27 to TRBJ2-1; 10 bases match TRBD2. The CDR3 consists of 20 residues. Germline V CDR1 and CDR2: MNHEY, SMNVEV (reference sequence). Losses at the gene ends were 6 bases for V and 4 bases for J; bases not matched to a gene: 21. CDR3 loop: CASSPSYLTSGENRYNEQFF. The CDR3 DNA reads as TGTGCCAGCAGCCCCTCTTATCTTACTAGCGGGGAGAATAGGTACAATGAGCAGTTCTTC.

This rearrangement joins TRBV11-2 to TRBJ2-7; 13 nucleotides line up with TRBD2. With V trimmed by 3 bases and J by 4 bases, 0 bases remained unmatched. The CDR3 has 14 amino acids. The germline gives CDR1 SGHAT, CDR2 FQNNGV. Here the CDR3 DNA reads TGTGCCAGCAGCTTGGGACTAGCGGGATACGAGCAGTACTTC. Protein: CASSLGLAGYEQYF. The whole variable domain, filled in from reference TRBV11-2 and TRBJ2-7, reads EAGVAQSPRYKIIEKRQSVAFWCNPISGHATLYWYQQILGQGPKLLIQFQNNGVVDDSQLPKDRFSAERLKGVDSTLKIQPAKLEDSAVYLCASSLGLAGYEQYFGPGTRLTVT.

CDR3 protein: CASSLESGLALYNEQFF. The CDR3 DNA reads TGTGCCAGCAGCTTAGAGTCGGGACTAGCCCTCTACAATGAGCAGTTCTTC. The chain combines TRBV7-6 with TRBJ2-1; 9 bases are a match to TRBD2. Germline CDR1 reads SGHVS; CDR2 reads FNYEAQ. V shed 1 base and J 3 bases; nucleotides not matched to a gene: 7. There are 17 residues in the CDR3.

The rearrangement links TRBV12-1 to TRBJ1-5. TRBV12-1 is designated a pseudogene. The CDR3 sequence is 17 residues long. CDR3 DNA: TGTGCCAGCAGCTTCCCCAGAAGGCACGGGGGCAATCAGCCCCAGCATTTT. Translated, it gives CASSFPRRHGGNQPQHF.

The CDR3 here is CASSSGTASGNTIYF. CDR3 DNA sequence: TGTGCCAGCAGCTCCGGGACAGCCTCTGGAAACACCATATATTTT. J is TRBJ1-3 and V is TRBV7-7, with 7 bases lining up with TRBD1. Germline trimming cut 4 bases from V and 0 bases from J; bases unmatched to any gene: 3. Germline V gene sequence: CDR1 SSHAT, CDR2 FNYEAQ (reference sequence). The CDR3 length is 15 residues.

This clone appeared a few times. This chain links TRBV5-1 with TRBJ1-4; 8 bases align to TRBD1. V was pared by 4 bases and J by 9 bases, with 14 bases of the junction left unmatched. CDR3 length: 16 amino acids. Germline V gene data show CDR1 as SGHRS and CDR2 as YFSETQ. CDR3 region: CASSPSTGAANQKLFF. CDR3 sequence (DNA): TGCGCCAGCAGCCCCTCGACAGGGGCTGCCAACCAAAAACTGTTTTTT.

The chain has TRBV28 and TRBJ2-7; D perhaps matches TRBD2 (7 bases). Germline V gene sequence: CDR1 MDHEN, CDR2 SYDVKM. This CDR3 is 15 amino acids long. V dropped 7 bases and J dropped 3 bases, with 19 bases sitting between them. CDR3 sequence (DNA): TGTGCCAGCATCCAAGGGGGGGGACGTTACTACGAGCAGTACTTC. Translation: CASIQGGGRYYEQYF. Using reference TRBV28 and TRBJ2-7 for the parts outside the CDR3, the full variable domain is DVKVTQSSRYLVKRTGEKVFLECVQDMDHENMFWYRQDPGLGLRLIYFSYDVKMKEKGDIPEGYSVSREKKERFSLILESASTNQTSMYLCASIQGGGRYYEQYFGPGTRLTVT.

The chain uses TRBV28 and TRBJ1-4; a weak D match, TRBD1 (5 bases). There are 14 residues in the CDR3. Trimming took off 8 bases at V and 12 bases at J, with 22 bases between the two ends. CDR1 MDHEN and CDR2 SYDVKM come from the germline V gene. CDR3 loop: CASYTGGASAQLFF. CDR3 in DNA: TGTGCCAGCTATACAGGAGGGGCGTCGGCTCAACTGTTTTTT.

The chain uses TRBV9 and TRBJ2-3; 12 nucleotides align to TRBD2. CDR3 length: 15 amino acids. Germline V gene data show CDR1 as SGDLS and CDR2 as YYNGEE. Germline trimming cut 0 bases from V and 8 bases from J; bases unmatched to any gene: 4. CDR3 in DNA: TGTGCCAGCAGCGTAGTTTCACTAGCGGGAGGTACGCAGTATTTT. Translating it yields CASSVVSLAGGTQYF. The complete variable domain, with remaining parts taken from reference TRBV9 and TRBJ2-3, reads DSGVTQTPKHLITATGQRVTLRCSPRSGDLSVYWYQQSLDQGLQFLIQYYNGEERAKGNILERFSAQQFPDLHSELNLSSLELGDSALYFCASSVVSLAGGTQYFGPGTRLTVL.

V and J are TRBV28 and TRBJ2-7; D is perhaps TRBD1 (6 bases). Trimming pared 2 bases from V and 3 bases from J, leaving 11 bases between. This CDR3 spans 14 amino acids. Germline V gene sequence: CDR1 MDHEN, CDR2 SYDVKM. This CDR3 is CASSLEGVSYEQYF. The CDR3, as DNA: TGTGCCAGCAGTTTAGAGGGGGTAAGCTACGAGCAGTACTTC.

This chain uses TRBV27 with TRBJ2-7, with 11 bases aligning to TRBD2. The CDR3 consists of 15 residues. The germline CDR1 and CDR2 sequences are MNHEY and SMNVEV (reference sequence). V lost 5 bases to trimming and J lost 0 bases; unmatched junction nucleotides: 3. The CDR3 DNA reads TGTGCCAGCAGTGGAGGACTAGCGGGCTCCTACGAGCAGTACTTC. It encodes CASSGGLAGSYEQYF.

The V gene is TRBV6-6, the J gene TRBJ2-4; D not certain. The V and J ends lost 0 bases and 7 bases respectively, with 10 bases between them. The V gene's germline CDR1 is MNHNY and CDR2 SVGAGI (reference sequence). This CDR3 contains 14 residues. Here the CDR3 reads CASSYSVELNIQYF. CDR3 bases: TGTGCCAGCAGTTACTCCGTGGAGCTTAACATTCAGTACTTC.

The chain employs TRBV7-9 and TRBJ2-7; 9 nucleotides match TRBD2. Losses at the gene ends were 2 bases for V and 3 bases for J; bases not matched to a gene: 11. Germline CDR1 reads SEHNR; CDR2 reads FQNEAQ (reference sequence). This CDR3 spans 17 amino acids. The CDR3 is CASSLMPGLATVYEQYF. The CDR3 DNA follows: TGTGCCAGCAGCTTAATGCCGGGACTAGCAACGGTCTACGAGCAGTACTTC.

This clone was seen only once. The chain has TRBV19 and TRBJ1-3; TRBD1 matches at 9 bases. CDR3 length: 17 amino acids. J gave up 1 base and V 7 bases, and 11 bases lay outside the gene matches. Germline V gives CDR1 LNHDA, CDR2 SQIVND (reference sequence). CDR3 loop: CASNSRDRALSGNTIYF. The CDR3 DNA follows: TGTGCCAGTAACAGCCGGGACAGGGCTCTGTCTGGAAACACCATATATTTT.

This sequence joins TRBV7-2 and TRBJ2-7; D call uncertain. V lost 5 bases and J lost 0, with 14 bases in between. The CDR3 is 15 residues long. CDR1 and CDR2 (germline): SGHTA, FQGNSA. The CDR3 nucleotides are TGTGCCAGCAGCCCAGAGGCGGCACACTCCTACGAGCAGTACTTC. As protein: CASSPEAAHSYEQYF.

The CDR3, as DNA: TGTGCCAGCAGCTTTTCTAGCGGGGGGGCCAACAATGAGCAGTTCTTC. Protein product: CASSFSSGGANNEQFF. V and J are TRBV7-2 and TRBJ2-1; 12 positions agree with TRBD2. CDR3 length: 16 amino acids. Germline V gene lookup returns CDR1 SGHTA and CDR2 FQGNSA. V shed 3 bases and J 5 bases; nucleotides not matched to a gene: 5.

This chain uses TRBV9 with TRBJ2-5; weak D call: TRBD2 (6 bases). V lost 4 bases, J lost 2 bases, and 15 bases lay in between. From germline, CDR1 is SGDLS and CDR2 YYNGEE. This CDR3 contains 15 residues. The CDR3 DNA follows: TGTGCCAGCAGCCCCGGGGGTAGCTTACAAGAGACCCAGTACTTC. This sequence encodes CASSPGGSLQETQYF.

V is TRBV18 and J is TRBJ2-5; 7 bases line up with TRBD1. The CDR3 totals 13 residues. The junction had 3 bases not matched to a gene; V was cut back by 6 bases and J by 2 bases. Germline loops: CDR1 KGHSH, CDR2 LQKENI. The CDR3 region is CASSVGQQETQYF. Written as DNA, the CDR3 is TGTGCCAGCTCCGTGGGACAGCAAGAGACCCAGTACTTC.

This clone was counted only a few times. CDR3 nucleotide sequence: TGTGCCAGCAGCTTTGACTGGGGCAACTATGGCTACACCTTC. It specifies CASSFDWGNYGYTF. The V gene is TRBV7-2, the J gene TRBJ1-2; perhaps TRBD1 as D (5 bases). Germline V gene lookup returns CDR1 SGHTA and CDR2 FQGNSA. This CDR3 contains 14 residues. Trimming took 3 bases from V and 2 from J, leaving 10 bases between them.

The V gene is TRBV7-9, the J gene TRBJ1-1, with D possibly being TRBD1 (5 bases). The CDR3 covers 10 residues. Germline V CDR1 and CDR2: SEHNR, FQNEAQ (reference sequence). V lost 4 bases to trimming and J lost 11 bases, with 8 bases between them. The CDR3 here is CASSSGGAFF. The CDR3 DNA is TGTGCCAGCAGCTCGGGGGGGGCTTTCTTT.

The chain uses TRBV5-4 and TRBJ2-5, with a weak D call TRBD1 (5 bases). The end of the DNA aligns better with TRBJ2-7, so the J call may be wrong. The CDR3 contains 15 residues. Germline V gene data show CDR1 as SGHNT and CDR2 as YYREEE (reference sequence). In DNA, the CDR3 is TGTGCCAGCAGCCCATTGATGGGGCAAGCCTACGAGCAGTACTTC. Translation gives CASSPLMGQAYEQYF.

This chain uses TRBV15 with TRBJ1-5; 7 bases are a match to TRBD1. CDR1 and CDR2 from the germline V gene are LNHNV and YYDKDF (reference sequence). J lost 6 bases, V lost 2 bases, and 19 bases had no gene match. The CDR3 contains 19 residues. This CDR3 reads CATSRQIGQGEEEGQPQHF. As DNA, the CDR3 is TGTGCCACCAGCAGACAAATAGGGCAGGGGGAAGAGGAAGGTCAGCCCCAGCATTTT.

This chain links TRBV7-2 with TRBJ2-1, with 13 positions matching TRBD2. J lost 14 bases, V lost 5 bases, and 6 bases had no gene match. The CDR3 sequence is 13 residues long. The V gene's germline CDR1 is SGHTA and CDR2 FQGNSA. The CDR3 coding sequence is TGTGCCAGCAGCCCTCGGACTAGCGGGAGTGAGTTCTTC. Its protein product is CASSPRTSGSEFF.

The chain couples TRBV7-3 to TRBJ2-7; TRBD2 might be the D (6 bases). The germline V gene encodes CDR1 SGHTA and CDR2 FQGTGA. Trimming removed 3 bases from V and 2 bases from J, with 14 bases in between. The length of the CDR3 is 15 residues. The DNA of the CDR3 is TGTGCCAGCAGCTTCGATCAGGGACTCCCCTACGAGCAGTACTTC. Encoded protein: CASSFDQGLPYEQYF.